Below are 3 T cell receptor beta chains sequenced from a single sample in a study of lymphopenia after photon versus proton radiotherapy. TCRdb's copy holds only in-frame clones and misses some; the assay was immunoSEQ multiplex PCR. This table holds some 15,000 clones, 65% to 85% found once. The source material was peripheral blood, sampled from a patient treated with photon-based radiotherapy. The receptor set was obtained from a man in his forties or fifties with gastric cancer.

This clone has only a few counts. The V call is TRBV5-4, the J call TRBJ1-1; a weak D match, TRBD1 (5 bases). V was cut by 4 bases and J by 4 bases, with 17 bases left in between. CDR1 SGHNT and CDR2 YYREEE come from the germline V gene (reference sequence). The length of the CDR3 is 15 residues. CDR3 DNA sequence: TGTGCCAGCAGCCGGCCGTATTTCACAGGCACTGAAGCTTTCTTT. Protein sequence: CASSRPYFTGTEAFF.

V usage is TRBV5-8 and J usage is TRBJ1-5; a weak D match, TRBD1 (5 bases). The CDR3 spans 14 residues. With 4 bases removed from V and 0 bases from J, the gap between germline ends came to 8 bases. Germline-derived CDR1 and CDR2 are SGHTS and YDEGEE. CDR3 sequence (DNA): TGTGCCAGCAGCGGGGCCTATAGCAATCAGCCCCAGCATTTT. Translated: CASSGAYSNQPQHF.

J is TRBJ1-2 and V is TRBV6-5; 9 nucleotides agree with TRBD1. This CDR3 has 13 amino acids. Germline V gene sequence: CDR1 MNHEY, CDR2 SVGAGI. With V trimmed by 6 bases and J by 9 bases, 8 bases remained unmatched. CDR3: CASRRTGADSYTF. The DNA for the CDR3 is TGTGCCAGCAGACGGACAGGGGCTGATAGCTACACCTTC.